These T cell receptor beta chains were read from a single sample in a study of T cells in Graves' hyperthyroidism and ophthalmopathy. Using its own MiXCR run on the multiplex PCR reads, TCRdb lists one record per CDR3 protein. The sample records 300,000 to 400,000 distinct CDR3 sequences, approximately 14% being singletons. Input material: blood. The source of these receptors is a woman aged 60-75 years with Graves' hyperthyroidism. Each CDR3 is given without its conserved first and last residue. Each record gives: V gene, J gene, clone size, CDR3 protein. Some rows have no size entry. The others give once, few or many, or a class for an expanded clone.

>TRBV2|TRBJ1-2|many
ASSERQGVNGYT
>TRBV20-1|TRBJ1-5|NA
SAREWDRGFNQPQH
>TRBV28|TRBJ2-1|NA
ASSFRGITYNEQF
>TRBV28|TRBJ1-3|many
ASSSTGNSGNTIY
>TRBV27|TRBJ2-1|many
ASSLAGGDNEQF
>TRBV10-1|TRBJ2-3|NA
ASSESVAGGTDTQY
>TRBV11-2|TRBJ2-3|many
ASRLGRNTDTQY
>TRBV12-3/TRBV12-4|TRBJ2-7|many
ASSLRTSGTGEQY
>TRBV6-2/TRBV6-3|TRBJ2-1|many
ASSPRLAGGYNEQF
>TRBV20-1|TRBJ2-7|few
SALRGGAIDEQY
>TRBV5-1|TRBJ2-1|many
ASSRAGGSDEQF
>TRBV20-1|TRBJ2-1|many
SARDRGLAVFNEQF
>TRBV11-2|TRBJ2-5|NA
ASSQWRFETQY
>TRBV20-1|TRBJ2-3|NA
SARDSFAAGHTDTQY
>TRBV12-5|TRBJ2-1|many
ASAFHRTGGQGQF
>TRBV20-1|TRBJ2-1|many
SARTSGTNNEQF